This T cell receptor (beta chain) was profiled in a study of molecular identifiers for immune sequencing clone quantification. The wider study: In replicates, the authors split RNA from approximately 22,000 or 94,000 naive CD8 cells five ways and sequenced four.

TCRdb fed the PCR reads into MiXCR, producing one record per CDR3 protein. Here the sample spans under 350,000 distinct CDR3 sequences, roughly 24% being singletons. Points on this clonotype: Its cognate antigen is unknown. A much more abundant neighbour one base away suggests this may be a read error.

Findings and limits, study-wide: Clone sizes could be underestimated for highly expanded clones when identical TCR molecules share a barcode. Effector cells had over 98% of their molecules in clones above 20 RNA copies, while naive cells had under 1%.

Germline V lookup: CDR1 ENHRY, CDR2 SYGVKD. The CDR3 loop spans 13 amino acids. V trimming: 2 bases; J trimming: 15 bases; junction bases outside the gene matches: 10. Material: naive CD8+ T cells from blood, with Jurkat cell RNA spiked in. As for subset: FACS-sorted CD8+CD4-CCR7+CD45RA+ naive T cells. This TCR was sampled from a human donor in good health. Some libraries in this study had Jurkat cell RNA spiked in. The chain combines TRBV10-3 with TRBJ2-1; 7 bases line up with TRBD2. The CDR3 sequence: CAISERDQGGGFF. The CDR3 DNA is TGTGCCATCAGTGAGCGCGATCAAGGCGGGGGGTTCTTC.